Listed below are T cell receptor beta chains from one sample, sequenced in a study of T cells in localized non-small cell lung cancer. The assay was immunoSEQ multiplex PCR, and TCRdb's table has in-frame clones only and misses some. The sample holds 55,000 to 80,000 clones, 84% seen once. The sequencing used peripheral blood, collected before any cancer treatment. The receptors were sampled from a female donor over 55 with stage I lung adenocarcinoma. The CDR3 runs from the conserved cysteine through the conserved F or W. The order of the fields is clone size, D gene, J gene, V gene, CDR3 DNA, CDR3 protein. The D gene is left open where the match is weak. Size is omitted from some rows. Given values are once, few, many or a class for expanded clones.

>few|-|TRBJ2-2|TRBV19
TGTGCCAGTAGTATAGTACTTAACACCGGGGAGCTGTTTTTT
CASSIVLNTGELFF
>once|TRBD2|TRBJ2-5|TRBV6-6
TGTGCCAGCAGTTACGTAGCGGGAGGGGAGACCCAGTACTTC
CASSYVAGGETQYF
>-|-|TRBJ2-6|TRBV11-3
TGTGCCAGCAGTTATACAGGGTCCGGGGCCAACGTCCTGACTTTC
CASSYTGSGANVLTF
>-|-|TRBJ1-6|TRBV15
TGTGCCACCAGCAGAGATCTGGTGGGATCACCCCTCCACTTT
CATSRDLVGSPLHF
>once|TRBD2|TRBJ2-2|TRBV7-6
TGTGCCAGCAGCCCCGGACTAGCGGGAGTTACCGGGGAGCTGTTTTTT
CASSPGLAGVTGELFF
>few|-|TRBJ2-5|TRBV2
TGTGCCAGCAGGACACAAGCGCCCCAAGAGACCCAGTACTTC
CASRTQAPQETQYF
>-|TRBD1|TRBJ2-7|TRBV11-3
TGTGCCAGCAGCTTCGAACAGGGGGCGTACGAGCAGTACTTC
CASSFEQGAYEQYF
>-|-|TRBJ2-3|TRBV25-1
TGTGCCAGCAACCCAGAAGGTGGGGGCCGGACAGATACGCAGTATTTT
CASNPEGGGRTDTQYF
>-|-|TRBJ2-6|TRBV11-2
TGTGCCAGCAGCTCAATAGACAGGTCATATTACTCTGGGGCCAACGTCCTGACTTTC
CASSSIDRSYYSGANVLTF
>-|TRBD2|TRBJ2-3|TRBV5-1
TGCGCCAGCAGCTTCTGGACTAGCGGGACCACAGATACGCAGTATTTT
CASSFWTSGTTDTQYF
>-|-|TRBJ2-7|TRBV5-1
TGCGCCAGCAGCTTGGAACAGCCCCCCTACGAGCAGTACTTC
CASSLEQPPYEQYF
>-|-|TRBJ1-2|TRBV7-9
TGTGCCAGCAGCTTGGGGAAGCCCTACTATGGCTACACCTTC
CASSLGKPYYGYTF
>-|-|TRBJ2-7|TRBV19
TGTGCCAGTAGTATCTCCCCGGACAGCTACGAGCAGTACTTC
CASSISPDSYEQYF
>-|TRBD2|TRBJ2-3|TRBV7-2
TGTGCCAGCAGCTACTGGACTAGCGAGACAGATACGCAGTATTTT
CASSYWTSETDTQYF
>few|-|TRBJ1-1|TRBV10-3
TGTGCCATCAGTGGTGGGACAGAAGCTTTCTTT
CAISGGTEAFF
>-|-|TRBJ1-5|TRBV10-3
TGTGCCACTTCGGTGGGGACTGGGGTAGGGCAGCCCCAGCATTTT
CATSVGTGVGQPQHF
>-|-|TRBJ2-7|TRBV6-5
TGTGCCAGCAGCCTCAGAAAGGACCGATATGAGGAGCAGTACTTC
CASSLRKDRYEEQYF
>once|-|TRBJ1-2|TRBV5-1
TGCGCCAGCAGCTTGGGCGGTCCCGGGACCCAGGATGGCTACACCTTC
CASSLGGPGTQDGYTF
>-|-|TRBJ1-2|TRBV14
TGTGCCAGCAGCCAAGAAGTATTGGGATTAGACGGCTACACCTTC
CASSQEVLGLDGYTF
>-|-|TRBJ2-3|TRBV19
TGTGCCAGTAGTATATCCGAACCGGGGGGCGGCACAGATACGCAGTATTTT
CASSISEPGGGTDTQYF
>-|TRBD1|TRBJ1-6|TRBV19
TGTGCCAGTAGTATGGCGGGGACAGGGAGGAAAAATTCACCCCTCCACTTT
CASSMAGTGRKNSPLHF
>once|-|TRBJ2-1|TRBV7-2
TGTGCCAGCAGCTCACAGGGTTCCCCTATTTACAATGAGCAGTTCTTC
CASSSQGSPIYNEQFF
>-|TRBD1|TRBJ1-2|TRBV2
TGTGCCACCCGGCGGGGGGACAGTTCTAACTATGGCTACACCTTC
CATRRGDSSNYGYTF
>-|TRBD1|TRBJ2-7|TRBV7-9
TGTGCCAGCAGCTTACCCCCGGACAGGAGCTCCTACGAGCAGTACTTC
CASSLPPDRSSYEQYF
>-|TRBD2|TRBJ2-7|TRBV15
TGTGCCACCAGCAGTCGGCTAGCGGGACTCGACGAGCAGTACTTC
CATSSRLAGLDEQYF
>-|-|TRBJ2-5|TRBV5-1
TGCGCCAGCAGCTTGGAATCCGGGACCCGAGAGACCCAGTACTTC
CASSLESGTRETQYF
>-|-|TRBJ2-3|TRBV4-1
TGCGCCAGCAGCCAACATGGGACTGGAGGAGATACGCAGTATTTT
CASSQHGTGGDTQYF
>-|-|TRBJ2-6|TRBV14
TGTGCCAGCAGCCAAGAGCGTACAGCTGGGGCCAACGTCCTGACTTTC
CASSQERTAGANVLTF
>-|-|TRBJ2-5|TRBV5-4
TGTGCCAGCAGCTTACTGTCCAATCTTCAAGAGACCCAGTACTTC
CASSLLSNLQETQYF
>-|-|TRBJ2-2|TRBV9
TGTGCCAGCAGCGTATCGGCGGGAACGAACACCGGGGAGCTGTTTTTT
CASSVSAGTNTGELFF
>-|-|TRBJ2-3|TRBV10-1
TGCGCCAGCAGTGCGTCGGGGGCGGGTAGCACAGATACGCAGTATTTT
CASSASGAGSTDTQYF
>-|-|TRBJ2-2|TRBV12-5
TGTGCTAGTGGGAACCCCGGACTTAACACCGGGGAGCTGTTTTTT
CASGNPGLNTGELFF
>-|-|TRBJ2-7|TRBV11-2
TGTGCCAGCAGCTCCCACTCAGCCGCCTACGAGCAGTACTTC
CASSSHSAAYEQYF
>-|-|TRBJ2-1|TRBV5-1
TGCGCCAGCAGCTTGGGTGGGTCCTCCTACAATGAGCAGTTCTTC
CASSLGGSSYNEQFF
>-|-|TRBJ2-1|TRBV7-2
TGTGCCAGCACGAAGGGGCGGGTTGGGAATGAGCAGTTCTTC
CASTKGRVGNEQFF
>-|TRBD2|TRBJ2-1|TRBV18
TGTGCCAGCTCAGCAAAACTCGCTAGCGGGGGGGCCGACGCCAATGAGCAGTTCTTC
CASSAKLASGGADANEQFF
>-|TRBD2|TRBJ2-7|TRBV5-1
TGCGCCAGCGGTCAGGCGGGAGGGTCCGAGCAGTACTTC
CASGQAGGSEQYF
>-|TRBD1|TRBJ1-2|TRBV7-8
TGTGCCAGCAGCTTAGTCGGACAGGGGGCGATGGGCTACACCTTC
CASSLVGQGAMGYTF
>-|-|TRBJ2-1|TRBV7-3
TGTGCCAGCAGCCCCGGTGGTGGCTCCTACAATGAGCAGTTCTTC
CASSPGGGSYNEQFF
>-|-|TRBJ1-1|TRBV7-3
TGTGCCAGCAGCTTTTCCAGGGACACTGAAGCTTTCTTT
CASSFSRDTEAFF
>-|-|TRBJ2-7|TRBV29-1
TGCAGCGTTGAAGAACAGGACAGCTACGAGCAGTACTTC
CSVEEQDSYEQYF
>-|-|TRBJ1-5|TRBV30
TGTGCCTGGCAAACTGGGGGCCAGGTAGGTCAGCCCCAGCATTTT
CAWQTGGQVGQPQHF
>-|TRBD1|TRBJ1-1|TRBV5-1
TGCGCCAGCAGCGCGTTATCCGGGACAGCCTCGAACACTGAAGCTTTCTTT
CASSALSGTASNTEAFF
>-|-|TRBJ2-3|TRBV11-2
TGTGCCAGCAGCCCCCAGGGGAGAGGGGGAGATACGCAGTATTTT
CASSPQGRGGDTQYF
>once|-|TRBJ2-3|TRBV15
TGTGCCACCAGCAGAGACCTAAGAGCCAATACGCAGTATTTT
CATSRDLRANTQYF
>-|TRBD1|TRBJ2-5|TRBV7-2
TGTGCCAGCAGCTTACCGGGACAGAGGGAGACCCAGTACTTC
CASSLPGQRETQYF
>-|-|TRBJ1-2|TRBV6-1
TGTGCCAGCCTCGGGTCATCTAACTATGGCTACACCTTC
CASLGSSNYGYTF
>-|TRBD1|TRBJ2-2|TRBV2
TGTGCCAGTACACAGGGGACCGGGGAGCTGTTTTTT
CASTQGTGELFF
>-|TRBD1|TRBJ2-3|TRBV30
TGTGCCTGGACTATTGGACAGGGGGAAACAGATACGCAGTATTTT
CAWTIGQGETDTQYF
>once|TRBD1|TRBJ2-7|TRBV15
TGTGCCACCAGCAGAGCGACAGGGCACGAGCAGTACTTC
CATSRATGHEQYF
>-|-|TRBJ2-7|TRBV11-3
TGTGCCAGCAGTATAACGGGGTCCTACGAGCAGTACTTC
CASSITGSYEQYF
>-|TRBD2|TRBJ2-5|TRBV5-8
TGTGCCAGCAGCTTGGAGGGACTAGCGGGAGAAGAGACCCAGTACTTC
CASSLEGLAGEETQYF
>once|-|TRBJ2-7|TRBV9
TGTGCCAGCAGCCGCGGGGAGCGCTCCTACGAGCAGTACTTC
CASSRGERSYEQYF
>-|TRBD1|TRBJ1-6|TRBV2
TGTGCCAGCAGCACAGGGGTAGGATCACCCCTCCACTTT
CASSTGVGSPLHF
>-|TRBD1|TRBJ2-3|TRBV5-1
TGCGCCAGCAGCTACGGACAGGGGCGCACAGATACGCAGTATTTT
CASSYGQGRTDTQYF